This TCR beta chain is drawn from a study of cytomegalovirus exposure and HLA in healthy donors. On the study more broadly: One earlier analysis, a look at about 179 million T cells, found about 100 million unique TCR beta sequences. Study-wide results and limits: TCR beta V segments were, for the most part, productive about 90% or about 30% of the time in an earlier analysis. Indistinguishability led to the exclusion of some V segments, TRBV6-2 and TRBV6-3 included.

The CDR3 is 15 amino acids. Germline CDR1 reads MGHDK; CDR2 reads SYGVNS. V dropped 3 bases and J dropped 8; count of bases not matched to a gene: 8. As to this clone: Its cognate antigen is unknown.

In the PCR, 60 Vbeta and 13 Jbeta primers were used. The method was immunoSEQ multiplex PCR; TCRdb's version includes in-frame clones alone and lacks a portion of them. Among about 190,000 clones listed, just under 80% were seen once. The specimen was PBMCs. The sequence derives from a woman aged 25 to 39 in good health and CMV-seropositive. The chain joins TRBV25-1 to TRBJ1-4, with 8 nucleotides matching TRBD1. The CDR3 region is CASSDPTGGAEKLFF. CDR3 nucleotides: TGTGCCAGCAGTGATCCCACAGGGGGGGCGGAAAAACTGTTTTTT.